The clone carrying this TCR beta chain was detected ten times or more. Its cognate antigen is unknown. CDR3 length equals 16 residues. Per the germline V gene, CDR1 is LNHDA and CDR2 is SQIVND (reference sequence). V lost 5 bases and J 1 base, leaving 17 bases between the germline ends. Amplification of TCR beta CDR3 regions used RNA as the template. RT-PCR in the first round (using the HTBI primer set) targeted the TCR CDR3. TCRdb reprocessed the multiplex PCR reads with MiXCR, giving one entry per CDR3 protein. The table has hundreds of thousands of distinct CDR3 sequences, roughly 15% seen once. This entry comes from a study of T cells in Graves' hyperthyroidism and ophthalmopathy. Study observations and caveats: Most thyroid clonotypes expanded above 0.001 were also detected in blood.

The diagnostic basis comprised clinical symptoms, serum thyroxine and TRAb, thyroid ultrasound and orbital computed tomography. The origin of this receptor is a man between 18 and 35 years old with Graves' ophthalmopathy. The sequencing input was blood. The chain recombines TRBV19 with TRBJ2-5; the D gene is possibly TRBD1 (6 bases). This chain's CDR3 is CASSWWGQGTQETQYF. The DNA of the CDR3 is TGTGCCAGTAGTTGGTGGGGGCAGGGGACCCAAGAGACCCAGTACTTC.